This entry concerns a single T cell receptor beta chain. What it binds is unknown. The sample is drawn from a study of CD8+ T cells in alopecia areata. Study at large: Each day, treated patients took oral tofacitinib twice, at 5 to 10 mg per dose. Treatment with tofacitinib (6 to 18 months) was followed by 6 months off drug.

Specified treatment: oral pan-JAK inhibitor, 5-10 mg twice daily. Alopecia areata patients had lesional scalp punch biopsies and peripheral blood taken from them. It was cDNA, reverse transcribed from extracted RNA, that served as the sequencing template. Profiled with immunoSEQ multiplex PCR; TCRdb holds only in-frame clones, not every one. The sample shows about 190,000 clones, around 64% of them seen only once. Germline values: CDR1 LNHDA, CDR2 SQIVND (reference sequence). V gave up 0 bases and J gave up 5 bases; unmatched junction bases: 5. This CDR3 region has 16 residues. Overall study results and limits: Many expanded lesional clones stayed in scalp and blood while on tofacitinib.

This chain links TRBV19 with TRBJ1-5, with 9 bases aligning to TRBD1. The input for sequencing was CD4+ T cells sorted from blood, taken at approximately week 50, from a patient treated with tofacitinib. The sequence was obtained from a human donor with alopecia areata. The CDR3 sequence is CASSIEATGGHQPQHF. CDR3 nucleotides: TGTGCCAGTAGTATAGAAGCCACAGGGGGCCATCAGCCCCAGCATTTT.